Only one count was recorded for the clone carrying this TCR beta chain. Its antigen is still unknown. This entry comes from a study of OX40 agonist ivuxolimab in advanced cancers. Findings of the study overall: There were, on average, more expanded clones in CD8+ T cells than in CD4+. With doses of 0.1 to 3.0 mg/kg, CD4+ and CD8+ blood T cells had undergone clonal expansion by week 6.

The CDR3 length is 16 residues. Germline V gene data show CDR1 as SGHNT and CDR2 as YYREEE (reference sequence). The V end was cut by 3 bases, the J end by 4 bases, with 17 bases between. Data came from immunoSEQ multiplex PCR; TCRdb stores just in-frame clones and leaves some out. The sample yields approximately 20,000 clones, over 70% seen once. The sequence came from an adult with an advanced solid tumor such as melanoma, head and neck, liver or kidney cancer. This rearrangement joins TRBV5-4 to TRBJ2-1; D ambiguous. This specimen was CD4+ or CD8+ T cells sorted from blood, taken in a trial of the OX40 agonist ivuxolimab. The CDR3: CASSSLLARVYNEQFF. In DNA form, the CDR3 reads TGTGCCAGCAGCTCTCTTCTTGCTAGGGTGTACAATGAGCAGTTCTTC.